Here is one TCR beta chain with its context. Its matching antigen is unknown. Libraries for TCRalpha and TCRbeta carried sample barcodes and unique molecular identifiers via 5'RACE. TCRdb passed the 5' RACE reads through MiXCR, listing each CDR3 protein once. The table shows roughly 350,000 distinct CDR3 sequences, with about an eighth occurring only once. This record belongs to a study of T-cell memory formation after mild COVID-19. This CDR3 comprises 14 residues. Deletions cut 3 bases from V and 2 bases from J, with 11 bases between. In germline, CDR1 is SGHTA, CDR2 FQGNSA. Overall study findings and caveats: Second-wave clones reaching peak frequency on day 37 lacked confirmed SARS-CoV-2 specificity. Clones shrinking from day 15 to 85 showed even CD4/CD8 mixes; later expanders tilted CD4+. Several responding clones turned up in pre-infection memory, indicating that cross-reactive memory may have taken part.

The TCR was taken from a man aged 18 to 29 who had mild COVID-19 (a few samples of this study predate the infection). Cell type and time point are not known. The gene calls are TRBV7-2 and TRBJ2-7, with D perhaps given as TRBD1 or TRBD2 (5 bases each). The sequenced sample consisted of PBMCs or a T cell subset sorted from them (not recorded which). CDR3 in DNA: TGTGCCAGCAGCTTTGGGACGGGAACCTACGAGCAGTACTTC. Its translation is CASSFGTGTYEQYF. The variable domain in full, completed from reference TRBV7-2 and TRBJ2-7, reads GAGVSQSPSNKVTEKGKDVELRCDPISGHTALYWYRQSLGQGLEFLIYFQGNSAPDKSGLPSDRFSAERTGGSVSTLTIQRTQQEDSAVYLCASSFGTGTYEQYFGPGTRLTVT.